This TCR beta chain was observed in a study of Graves' ophthalmopathy and Graves' hyperthyroidism. The study amplified TCR beta CDR3 regions using RNA transcripts. The library came from an HTBI-primed first-round RT-PCR and a second-round multiplex PCR. TCRdb passed the multiplex PCR reads through MiXCR, listing each CDR3 protein once. The data contain about 1.1 million distinct CDR3 sequences, around a third of them singletons. No donor had other autoimmune disease, uncontrolled infection, pregnancy or lactation. Many counts were recorded for this clonotype. Sequenced sample: peripheral blood or thyroid tissue (not recorded which). The source of this sequence is an adult man with Graves' hyperthyroidism.

CDR3 protein: CASSLAGSYYGYTF. CDR3 DNA sequence: TGTGCCAGCAGCTTAGCGGGCTCCTACTATGGCTACACCTTC. The chain is built from TRBV7-9 and TRBJ1-2; D remains unclear. The CDR3 consists of 14 residues. Germline V gene sequence: CDR1 SEHNR, CDR2 FQNEAQ (reference sequence). The V and J ends lost 0 bases and 3 bases respectively, with 8 bases between them.